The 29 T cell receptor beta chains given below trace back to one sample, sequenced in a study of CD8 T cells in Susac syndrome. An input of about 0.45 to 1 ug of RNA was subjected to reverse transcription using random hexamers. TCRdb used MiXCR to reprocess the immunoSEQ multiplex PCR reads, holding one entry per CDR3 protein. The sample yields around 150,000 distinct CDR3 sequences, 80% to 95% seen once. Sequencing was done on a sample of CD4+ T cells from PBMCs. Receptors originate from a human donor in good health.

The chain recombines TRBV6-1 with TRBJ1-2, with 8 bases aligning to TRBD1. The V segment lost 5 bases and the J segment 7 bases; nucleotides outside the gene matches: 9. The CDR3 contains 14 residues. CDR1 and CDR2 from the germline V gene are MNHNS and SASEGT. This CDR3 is CASSPRTGLIGYTF. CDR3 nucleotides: TGTGCCAGCAGTCCCCGGACAGGGTTAATTGGCTACACCTTC.

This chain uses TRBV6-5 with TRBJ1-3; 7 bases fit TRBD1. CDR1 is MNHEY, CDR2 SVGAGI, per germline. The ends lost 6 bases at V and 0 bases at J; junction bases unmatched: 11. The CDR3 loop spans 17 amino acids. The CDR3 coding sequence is TGTGCCAGCAGCTATTACAGGGGCCCGAGCTCTGGAAACACCATATATTTT. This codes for CASSYYRGPSSGNTIYF.

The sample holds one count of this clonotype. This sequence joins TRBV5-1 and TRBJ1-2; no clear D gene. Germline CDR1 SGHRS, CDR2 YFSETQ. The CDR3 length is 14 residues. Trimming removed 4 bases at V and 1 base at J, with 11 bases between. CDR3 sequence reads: CASSQDGDNYGYTF. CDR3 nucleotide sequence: TGCGCCAGCAGCCAGGACGGAGATAACTATGGCTACACCTTC.

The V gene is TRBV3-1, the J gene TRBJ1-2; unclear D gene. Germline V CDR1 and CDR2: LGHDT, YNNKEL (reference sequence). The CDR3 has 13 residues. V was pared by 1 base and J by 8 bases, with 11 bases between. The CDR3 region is CASSQAFGYGYTF. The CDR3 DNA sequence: TGTGCCAGCAGCCAAGCATTTGGTTACGGCTACACCTTC. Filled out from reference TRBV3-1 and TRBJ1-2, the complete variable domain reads DTAVSQTPKYLVTQMGNDKSIKCEQNLGHDTMYWYKQDSKKFLKIMFSYNNKELIINETVPNRFSPKSPDKAHLNLHINSLELGDSAVYFCASSQAFGYGYTFGSGTRLTVV.

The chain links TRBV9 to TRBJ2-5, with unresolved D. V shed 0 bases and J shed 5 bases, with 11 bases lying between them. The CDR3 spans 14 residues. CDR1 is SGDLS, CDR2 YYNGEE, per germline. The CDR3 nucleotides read TGTGCCAGCAGCGTAGATGTGGGGATGGAGACCCAGTACTTC. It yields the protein CASSVDVGMETQYF.

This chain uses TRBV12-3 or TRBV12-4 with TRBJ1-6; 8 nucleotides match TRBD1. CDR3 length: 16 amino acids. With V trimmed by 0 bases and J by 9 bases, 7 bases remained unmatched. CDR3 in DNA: TGTGCCAGCAGTTTAGCAAGTCCAGGGGGCGGTTCACCCCTCCACTTT. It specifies CASSLASPGGGSPLHF.

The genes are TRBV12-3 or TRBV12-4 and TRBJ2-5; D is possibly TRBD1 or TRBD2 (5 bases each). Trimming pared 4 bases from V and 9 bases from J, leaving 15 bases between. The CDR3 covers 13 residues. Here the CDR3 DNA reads TGTGCCAGCAGTTCCTGGGACCCGGCGGCCCAGTACTTC. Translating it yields CASSSWDPAAQYF.

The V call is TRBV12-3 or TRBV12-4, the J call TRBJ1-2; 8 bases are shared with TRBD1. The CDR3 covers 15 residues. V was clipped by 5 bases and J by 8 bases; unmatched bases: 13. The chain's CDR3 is CASSQNPGQGLGYTF. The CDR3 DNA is TGTGCCAGCAGTCAGAACCCAGGACAGGGTTTAGGCTACACCTTC.

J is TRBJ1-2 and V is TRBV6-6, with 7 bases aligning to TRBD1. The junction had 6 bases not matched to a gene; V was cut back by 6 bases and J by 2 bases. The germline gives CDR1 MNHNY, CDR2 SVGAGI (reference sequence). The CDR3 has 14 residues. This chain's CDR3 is CASRPGTVNYGYTF. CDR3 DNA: TGTGCCAGCAGACCCGGGACAGTGAACTATGGCTACACCTTC.

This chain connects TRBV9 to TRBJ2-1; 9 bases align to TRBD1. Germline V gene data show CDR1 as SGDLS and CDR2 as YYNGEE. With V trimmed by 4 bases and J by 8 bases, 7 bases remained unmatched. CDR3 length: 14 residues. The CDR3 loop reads CASSLLWTGDEQFF. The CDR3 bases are TGTGCCAGCAGCCTACTCTGGACAGGGGATGAGCAGTTCTTC.

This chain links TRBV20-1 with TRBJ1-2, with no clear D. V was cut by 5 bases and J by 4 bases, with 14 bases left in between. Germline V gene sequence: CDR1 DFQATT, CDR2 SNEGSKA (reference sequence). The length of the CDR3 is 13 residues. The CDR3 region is CSAVGDIRYGYTF. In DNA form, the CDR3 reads TGCAGTGCTGTTGGGGATATTCGCTATGGCTACACCTTC.

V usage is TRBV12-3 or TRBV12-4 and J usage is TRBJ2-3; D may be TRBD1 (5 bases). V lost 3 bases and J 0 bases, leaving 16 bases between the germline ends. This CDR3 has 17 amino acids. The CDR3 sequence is CASSFPLGQPSTDTQYF. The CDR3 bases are TGTGCCAGCAGTTTTCCGCTGGGGCAACCTAGCACAGATACGCAGTATTTT.

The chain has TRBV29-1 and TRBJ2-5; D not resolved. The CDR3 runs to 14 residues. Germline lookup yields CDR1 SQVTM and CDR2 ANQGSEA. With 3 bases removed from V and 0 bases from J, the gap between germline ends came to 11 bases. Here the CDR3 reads CSVDLDLYQETQYF. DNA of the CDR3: TGCAGCGTTGACCTCGACCTGTACCAAGAGACCCAGTACTTC. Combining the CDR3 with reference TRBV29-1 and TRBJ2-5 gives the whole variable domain SAVISQKPSRDICQRGTSLTIQCQVDSQVTMMFWYRQQPGQSLTLIATANQGSEATYESGFVIDKFPISRPNLTFSTLTVSNMSPEDSSIYLCSVDLDLYQETQYFGPGTRLLVL.

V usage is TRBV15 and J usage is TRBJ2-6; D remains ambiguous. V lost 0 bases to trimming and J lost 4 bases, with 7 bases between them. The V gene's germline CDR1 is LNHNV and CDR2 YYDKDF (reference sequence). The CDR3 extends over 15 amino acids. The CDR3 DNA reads TGTGCCACCAGCAGAGAAGTAGCCGGGGCCAACGTCCTGACTTTC. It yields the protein CATSREVAGANVLTF. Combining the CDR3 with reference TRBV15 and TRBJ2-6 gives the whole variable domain DAMVIQNPRYQVTQFGKPVTLSCSQTLNHNVMYWYQQKSSQAPKLLFHYYDKDFNNEADTPDNFQSRRPNTSFCFLDIRSPGLGDTAMYLCATSREVAGANVLTFGAGSRLTVL.

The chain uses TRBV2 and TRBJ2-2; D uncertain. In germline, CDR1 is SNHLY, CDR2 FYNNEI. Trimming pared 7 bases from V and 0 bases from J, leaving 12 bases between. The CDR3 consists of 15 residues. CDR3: CASTVGRSNTGELFF. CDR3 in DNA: TGTGCCAGCACCGTTGGCAGGTCGAACACCGGGGAGCTGTTTTTT.

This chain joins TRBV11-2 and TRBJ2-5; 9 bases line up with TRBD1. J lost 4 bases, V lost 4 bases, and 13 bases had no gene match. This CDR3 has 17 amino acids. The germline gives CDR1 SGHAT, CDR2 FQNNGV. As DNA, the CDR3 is TGTGCCAGCAGCTCCTCCGGCGGACAGGGGCTGTCAGAGACCCAGTACTTC. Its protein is CASSSSGGQGLSETQYF.

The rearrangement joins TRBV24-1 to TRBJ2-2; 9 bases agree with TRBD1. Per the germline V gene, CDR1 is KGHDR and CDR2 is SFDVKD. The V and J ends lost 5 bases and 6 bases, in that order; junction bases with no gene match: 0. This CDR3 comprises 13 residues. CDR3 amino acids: CATSGTGAGELFF. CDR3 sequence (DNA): TGTGCCACCAGTGGGACAGGGGCCGGGGAGCTGTTTTTT.

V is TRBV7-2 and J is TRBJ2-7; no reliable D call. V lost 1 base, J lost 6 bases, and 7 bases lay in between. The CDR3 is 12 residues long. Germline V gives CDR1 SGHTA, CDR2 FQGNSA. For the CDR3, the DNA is TGTGCCAGCAGCTTAGGTGTAGGCGAGCAGTACTTC. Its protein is CASSLGVGEQYF.

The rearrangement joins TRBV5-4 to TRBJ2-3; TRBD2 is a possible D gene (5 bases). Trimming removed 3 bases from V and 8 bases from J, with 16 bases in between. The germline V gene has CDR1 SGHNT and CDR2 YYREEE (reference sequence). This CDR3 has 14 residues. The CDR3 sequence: CASSSSRTGSTQYF. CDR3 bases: TGTGCCAGCAGCTCCTCGAGGACTGGGTCTACGCAGTATTTT.

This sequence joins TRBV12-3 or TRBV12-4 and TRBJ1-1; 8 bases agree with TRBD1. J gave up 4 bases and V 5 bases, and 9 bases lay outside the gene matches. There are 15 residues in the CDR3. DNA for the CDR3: TGTGCCAGCAGTCCAGGGGGCTCATGGTCCACTGAAGCTTTCTTT. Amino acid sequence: CASSPGGSWSTEAFF.

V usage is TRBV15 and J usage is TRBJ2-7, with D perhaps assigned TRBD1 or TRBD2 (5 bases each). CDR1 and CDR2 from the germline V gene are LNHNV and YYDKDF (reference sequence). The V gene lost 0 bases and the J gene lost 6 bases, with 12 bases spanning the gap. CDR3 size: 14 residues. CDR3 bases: TGTGCCACCAGCAGAGATCATCGAGGGGTCGAGCAGTACTTC. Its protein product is CATSRDHRGVEQYF.

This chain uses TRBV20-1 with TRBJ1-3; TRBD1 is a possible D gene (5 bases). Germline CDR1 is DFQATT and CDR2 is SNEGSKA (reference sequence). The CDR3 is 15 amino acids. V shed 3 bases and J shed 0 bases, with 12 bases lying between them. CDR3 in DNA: TGCAGTGCTAGGCAGGGTTCAGTCTCTGGAAACACCATATATTTT. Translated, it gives CSARQGSVSGNTIYF.

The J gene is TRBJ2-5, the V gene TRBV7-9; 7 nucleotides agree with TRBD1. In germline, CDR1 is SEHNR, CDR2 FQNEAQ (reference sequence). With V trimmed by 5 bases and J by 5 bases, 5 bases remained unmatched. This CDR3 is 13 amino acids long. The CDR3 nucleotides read TGTGCCAGCAGCAAAGGGGGCGGTGAGACCCAGTACTTC. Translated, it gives CASSKGGGETQYF.

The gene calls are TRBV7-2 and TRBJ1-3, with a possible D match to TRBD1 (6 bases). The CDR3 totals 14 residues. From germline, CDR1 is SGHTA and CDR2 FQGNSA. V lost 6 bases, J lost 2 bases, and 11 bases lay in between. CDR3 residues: CASRTWTAGNTIYF. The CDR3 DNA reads TGTGCCAGCAGAACTTGGACAGCTGGAAACACCATATATTTT.

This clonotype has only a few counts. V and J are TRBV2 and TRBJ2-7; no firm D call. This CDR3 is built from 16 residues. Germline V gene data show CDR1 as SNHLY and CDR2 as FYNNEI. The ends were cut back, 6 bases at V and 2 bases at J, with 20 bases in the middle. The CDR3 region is CASSAWIYSRTYEQYF. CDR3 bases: TGTGCCAGCAGCGCATGGATTTACAGTCGTACCTACGAGCAGTACTTC.

CDR3 amino acids: CASSPLAGNTGELFF. The CDR3 region has the DNA TGTGCCAGCAGCCCACTAGCGGGGAACACCGGGGAGCTGTTTTTT. This chain links TRBV5-4 with TRBJ2-2; 9 positions match TRBD2. The CDR3 extends over 15 amino acids. With 4 bases clipped from V and 1 base from J, the junction kept 2 bases outside the gene matches. Germline lookup yields CDR1 SGHNT and CDR2 YYREEE (reference sequence).

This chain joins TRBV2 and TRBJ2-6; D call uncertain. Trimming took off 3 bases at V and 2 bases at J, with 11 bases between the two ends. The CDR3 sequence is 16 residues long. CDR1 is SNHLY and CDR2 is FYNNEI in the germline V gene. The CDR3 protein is CASSESGLPGANVLTF. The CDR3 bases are TGTGCCAGCAGTGAGAGTGGGCTCCCTGGGGCCAACGTCCTGACTTTC.

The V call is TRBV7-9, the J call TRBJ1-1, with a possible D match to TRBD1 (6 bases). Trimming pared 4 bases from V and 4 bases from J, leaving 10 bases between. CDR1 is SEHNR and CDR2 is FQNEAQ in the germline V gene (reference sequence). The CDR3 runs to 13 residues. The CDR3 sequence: CASSSWGATEAFF. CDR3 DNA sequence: TGTGCCAGCAGCTCGTGGGGGGCCACTGAAGCTTTCTTT.

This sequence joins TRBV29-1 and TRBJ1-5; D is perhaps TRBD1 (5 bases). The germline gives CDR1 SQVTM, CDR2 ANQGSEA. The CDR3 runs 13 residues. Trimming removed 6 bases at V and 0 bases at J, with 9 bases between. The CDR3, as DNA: TGCAGCGTGGGGGATTATAGCAATCAGCCCCAGCATTTT. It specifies CSVGDYSNQPQHF.